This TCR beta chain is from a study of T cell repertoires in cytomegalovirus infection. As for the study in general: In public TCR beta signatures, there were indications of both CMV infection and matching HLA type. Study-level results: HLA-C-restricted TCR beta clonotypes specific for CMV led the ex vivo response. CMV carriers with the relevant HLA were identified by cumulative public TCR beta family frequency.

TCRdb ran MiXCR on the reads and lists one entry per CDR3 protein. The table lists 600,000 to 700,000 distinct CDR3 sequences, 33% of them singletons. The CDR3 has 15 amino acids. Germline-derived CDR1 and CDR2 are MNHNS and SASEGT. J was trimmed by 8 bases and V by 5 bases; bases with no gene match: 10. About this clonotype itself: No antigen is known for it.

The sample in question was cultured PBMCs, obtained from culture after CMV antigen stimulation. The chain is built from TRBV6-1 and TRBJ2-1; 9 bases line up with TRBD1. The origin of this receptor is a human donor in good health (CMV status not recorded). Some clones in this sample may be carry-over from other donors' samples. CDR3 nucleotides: TGTGCCAGCAGTACACAGGGGGCGCGGGTGTATGAGCAGTTCTTC. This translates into CASSTQGARVYEQFF.